A single sample is the source of the 20 T cell receptor beta chains below, sequenced in a study of identical twins. MiXCR, run by TCRdb on the 5' RACE reads, gives a single entry per CDR3 protein. This repertoire shows approximately 230,000 distinct CDR3 sequences, 6.5% found once; its top ten account for about 14%. The same sample was also studied in work on T cells expressing NK-cell markers.

Material: CD8+ T cells sorted from blood. The receptors originated from a woman aged 18-35 years in good health.

The sample holds many counts of this clonotype. The chain combines TRBV6-1 with TRBJ2-3, with D hard to call. Looked up from germline, CDR1 is MNHNS and CDR2 is SASEGT. CDR3 size: 15 residues. V was shortened by 6 bases and J by 4 bases, with 17 bases between the two germline ends. CDR3 amino acids: CASRSPGVVADTQYF. In DNA form, the CDR3 reads TGTGCCAGCAGGTCCCCTGGCGTTGTAGCAGATACGCAGTATTTT.

The V call is TRBV2, the J call TRBJ1-2, with 9 bases lining up with TRBD1. With 1 base clipped from V and 4 bases from J, the junction kept 1 base outside the gene matches. Germline CDR1 reads SNHLY; CDR2 reads FYNNEI. CDR3 length equals 14 residues. The CDR3 DNA reads as TGTGCCAGCAGTGAAGGGGGACAGGGCTATGGCTACACCTTC. Translation: CASSEGGQGYGYTF.

This clonotype was recorded a few times. This chain uses TRBV27 with TRBJ2-7; D remains ambiguous. The germline V gene encodes CDR1 MNHEY and CDR2 SMNVEV (reference sequence). Trimming took 3 bases from V and 4 from J, leaving 13 bases between them. This CDR3 is 14 amino acids long. CDR3 nucleotide sequence: TGTGCCAGCAGTTTTCTCGGGCCGCTGTACGAGCAGTACTTC. This translates into CASSFLGPLYEQYF.

This clonotype was observed many times. The genes are TRBV7-8 and TRBJ2-1, with D possibly TRBD2 on 5 matching bases. The V end was cut by 1 base, the J end by 0 bases, with 10 bases between. The germline CDR1 and CDR2 sequences are SGHVS and FQNEAQ. The CDR3 runs 16 residues. The CDR3 DNA reads as TGTGCCAGCAGCTTAGATCCGGGGAGCTCCTACAATGAGCAGTTCTTC. Protein product: CASSLDPGSSYNEQFF.

This clonotype was detected ten times or more. The chain combines TRBV29-1 with TRBJ2-3, with 7 bases aligning to TRBD2. V was clipped by 3 bases and J by 2 bases; unmatched bases: 5. CDR1 is SQVTM, CDR2 ANQGSEA, per germline. The CDR3 is made up of 14 amino acids. The CDR3 DNA reads TGCAGCGTTGATGGGCTAGCGGACACAGATACGCAGTATTTT. It is translated as CSVDGLADTDTQYF.

This clonotype was counted a few times. The J gene is TRBJ1-1, the V gene TRBV6-5, with D possibly TRBD1 on 5 matching bases. The V end lost 0 bases, the J end lost 8 bases, and 13 bases lay between the germline ends. The length of the CDR3 is 14 residues. Germline CDR1 and CDR2: MNHEY and SVGAGI. The CDR3 DNA sequence: TGTGCCAGCAGTTACTCCGGGGACCGAATAGAAGCTTTCTTT. Translating it yields CASSYSGDRIEAFF.

There are a few counts of this clonotype. This chain links TRBV25-1 with TRBJ2-3; D is ambiguous. V lost 4 bases and J 0 bases, leaving 14 bases between the germline ends. CDR3 length: 16 residues. CDR1 is MGHDK, CDR2 SYGVNS, per germline. The DNA of the CDR3 is TGTGCCAGCAGTGCGACGCAGCAAGTTAGCACAGATACGCAGTATTTT. This codes for CASSATQQVSTDTQYF.

A few counts support this clonotype. This chain links TRBV27 with TRBJ2-7; 7 bases agree with TRBD1. The CDR3 runs 14 residues. Germline V lookup: CDR1 MNHEY, CDR2 SMNVEV (reference sequence). Losses at the gene ends were 6 bases for V and 2 bases for J; bases not matched to a gene: 7. The CDR3 spells CASSWSGQPYEQYF. The CDR3 DNA reads as TGTGCCAGCAGCTGGTCGGGACAGCCCTACGAGCAGTACTTC.

Concerning this clonotype: A much larger clone lies a single base off, so this may be a read error. The gene calls are TRBV20-1 and TRBJ2-5; D possibly corresponds to TRBD1 (6 bases). This CDR3 comprises 14 residues. Trimming took off 4 bases at V and 4 bases at J, with 16 bases between the two ends. The germline gives CDR1 DFQATT, CDR2 SNEGSKA (reference sequence). The CDR3 reads CSAIKRRGGETQYF. In DNA form, the CDR3 reads TGCAGTGCTATCAAGCGGAGAGGGGGAGAGACCCAGTACTTC.

This clonotype was detected many times. The rearrangement uses TRBV5-1 and TRBJ1-2, with TRBD1 matching 10 bases. Unmatched junction bases numbered 13, after V lost 4 bases and J lost 4 bases. The CDR3 extends over 17 amino acids. Germline V gene sequence: CDR1 SGHRS, CDR2 YFSETQ. CDR3 sequence (DNA): TGCGCCAGCAGCCACCTCTACACGACAGGGGGCAGCTATGGCTACACCTTC. Protein product: CASSHLYTTGGSYGYTF.

J is TRBJ1-1 and V is TRBV12-3 or TRBV12-4; possibly TRBD1 for D (5 bases). The V gene lost 8 bases and the J gene lost 6 bases, with 13 bases spanning the gap. CDR3 size: 12 residues. CDR3: CASRRGFAEAFF. DNA of the CDR3: TGTGCCAGCCGTAGGGGATTTGCTGAAGCTTTCTTT.

This clonotype was recorded at least ten times. This rearrangement joins TRBV11-1 to TRBJ2-3, with TRBD2 matching over 14 bases. Germline V gene data show CDR1 as SGHAT and CDR2 as FQDESV (reference sequence). J was trimmed by 0 bases and V by 4 bases; bases with no gene match: 9. The CDR3 totals 19 residues. In DNA form, the CDR3 reads TGTGCCAGCAGCTCCCCCGGGACTAGCGGGAGTATCAGCACAGATACGCAGTATTTT. This sequence encodes CASSSPGTSGSISTDTQYF.

This clonotype was counted many times. The V gene is TRBV12-3 or TRBV12-4, the J gene TRBJ1-5, with D unresolved. This CDR3 contains 13 residues. The germline V and J ends were trimmed by 1 base and 8 bases, with 9 bases remaining between them. In DNA, the CDR3 is TGTGCCAGCAGTTTAGTCCGACAAAAGCCCCAGCATTTT. Translating gives CASSLVRQKPQHF.

This chain uses TRBV27 with TRBJ2-7; no clear D gene. Trimming took off 7 bases at V and 5 bases at J, with 18 bases between the two ends. The CDR3 is 14 residues long. Germline loops: CDR1 MNHEY, CDR2 SMNVEV (reference sequence). The CDR3 loop is CASKGLQEVHEQYF. DNA for the CDR3: TGTGCCAGCAAGGGTCTCCAGGAAGTCCACGAGCAGTACTTC.

This clonotype was found a few times. This chain connects TRBV10-1 to TRBJ2-3; D unclear. The CDR3 length is 12 residues. V lost 3 bases, J lost 10 bases, and 11 bases lay in between. Germline V CDR1 and CDR2: WNHNN, SYGVQD (reference sequence). The CDR3 DNA sequence: TGCGCCAGCAGTGAATTCCCCCACCCGCAGTATTTT. Its translation is CASSEFPHPQYF.

This clonotype was detected ten times or more. The rearrangement links TRBV6-1 to TRBJ1-3, with a tentative D call TRBD1 (6 bases). CDR3 size: 14 residues. V gave up 10 bases and J gave up 8 bases, with 21 bases separating them. The germline V gene encodes CDR1 MNHNS and CDR2 SASEGT. This CDR3 reads CAITLDSFWDTIYF. The CDR3 DNA follows: TGTGCCATCACTCTGGACAGTTTCTGGGACACCATATATTTT.

The V and J genes are TRBV9 and TRBJ2-7; tentatively, D is TRBD1 (6 bases). V dropped 0 bases and J dropped 3 bases, with 13 bases sitting between them. The CDR3 covers 15 residues. CDR1 SGDLS and CDR2 YYNGEE come from the germline V gene. For the CDR3, the DNA is TGTGCCAGCAGCGTAGAGTCCACAGGGCGCTACGAGCAGTACTTC. It codes for CASSVESTGRYEQYF.

This clonotype was counted at least ten times. The V call is TRBV5-1, the J call TRBJ2-7; 9 bases are a match to TRBD2. CDR3 length: 16 amino acids. J lost 3 bases, V lost 3 bases, and 10 bases had no gene match. In germline, CDR1 is SGHRS, CDR2 YFSETQ. The CDR3 here is CASSSTGTSRFYEQYF. The CDR3 nucleotides read TGCGCCAGCAGCTCGACCGGGACTAGCCGATTCTACGAGCAGTACTTC.

At least ten counts were recorded for this clonotype. The CDR3 DNA is TGCGCCAGCAGCCCAGAGACCATTTTACCTGAAGCTTTCTTT. Its protein product is CASSPETILPEAFF. V gene TRBV5-1 combines with J gene TRBJ1-1, with D unclear. The length of the CDR3 is 14 residues. The germline CDR1 and CDR2 sequences are SGHRS and YFSETQ. Trimming removed 4 bases at V and 6 bases at J, with 16 bases between.

This clonotype was seen more than once but under ten times. This rearrangement joins TRBV6-1 to TRBJ2-1, with 8 bases aligning to TRBD2. V was pared by 7 bases and J by 3 bases, with 5 bases of the junction left unmatched. The germline CDR1 and CDR2 sequences are MNHNS and SASEGT. The CDR3 is made up of 14 amino acids. The CDR3 loop is CASNAGGIYNEQFF. The CDR3 DNA is TGTGCCAGCAACGCGGGAGGAATCTACAATGAGCAGTTCTTC.